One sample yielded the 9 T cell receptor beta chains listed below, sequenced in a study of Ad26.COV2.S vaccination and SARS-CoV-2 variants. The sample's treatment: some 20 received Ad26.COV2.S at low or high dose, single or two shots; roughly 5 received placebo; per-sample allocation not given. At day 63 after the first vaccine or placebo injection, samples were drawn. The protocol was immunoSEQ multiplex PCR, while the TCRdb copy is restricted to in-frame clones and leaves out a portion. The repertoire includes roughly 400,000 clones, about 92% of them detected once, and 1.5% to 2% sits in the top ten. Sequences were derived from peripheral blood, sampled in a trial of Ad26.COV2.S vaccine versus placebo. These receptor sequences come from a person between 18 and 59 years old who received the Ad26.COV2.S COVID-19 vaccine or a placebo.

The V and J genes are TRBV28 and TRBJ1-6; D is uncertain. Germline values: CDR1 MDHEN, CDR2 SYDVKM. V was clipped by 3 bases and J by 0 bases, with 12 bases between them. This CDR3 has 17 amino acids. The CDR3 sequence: CASSFSVASSYNSPLHF. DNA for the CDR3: TGTGCCAGCAGTTTTTCGGTGGCAAGCTCCTATAATTCACCCCTCCACTTT.

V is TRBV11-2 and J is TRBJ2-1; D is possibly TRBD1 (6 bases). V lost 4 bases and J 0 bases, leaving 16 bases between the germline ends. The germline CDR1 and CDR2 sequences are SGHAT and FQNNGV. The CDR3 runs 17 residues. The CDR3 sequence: CASSSGTSGASYNEQFF. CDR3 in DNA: TGTGCCAGCAGCTCCGGAACCTCAGGGGCCTCCTACAATGAGCAGTTCTTC.

CDR3 in DNA: TGTGCCAGCAGCGCCGGGACAGTCGGCACCGGGGAGCTGTTTTTT. It specifies CASSAGTVGTGELFF. The V call is TRBV5-6, the J call TRBJ2-2; 7 bases fit TRBD1. V shed 4 bases and J 4 bases; nucleotides not matched to a gene: 7. The CDR3 covers 15 residues. From germline, CDR1 is SGHDT and CDR2 YYEEEE.

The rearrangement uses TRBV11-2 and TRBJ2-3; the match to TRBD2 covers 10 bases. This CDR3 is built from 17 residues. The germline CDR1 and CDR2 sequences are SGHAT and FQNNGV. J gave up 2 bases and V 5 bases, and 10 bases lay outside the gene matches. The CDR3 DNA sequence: TGTGCCAGCAGCCTTCAGTATCTAGCGGGGGTCACAGATACGCAGTATTTT. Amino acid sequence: CASSLQYLAGVTDTQYF.

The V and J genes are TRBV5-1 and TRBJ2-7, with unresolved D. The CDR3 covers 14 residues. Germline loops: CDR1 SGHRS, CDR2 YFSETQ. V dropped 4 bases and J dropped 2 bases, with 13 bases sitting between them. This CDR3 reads CASSPSGRPYEQYF. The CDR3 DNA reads TGCGCCAGCAGCCCCTCTGGACGGCCCTACGAGCAGTACTTC. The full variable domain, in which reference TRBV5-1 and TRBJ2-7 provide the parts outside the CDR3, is KAGVTQTPRYLIKTRGQQVTLSCSPISGHRSVSWYQQTPGQGLQFLFEYFSETQRNKGNFPGRFSGRQFSNSRSEMNVSTLELGDSALYLCASSPSGRPYEQYFGPGTRLTVT.

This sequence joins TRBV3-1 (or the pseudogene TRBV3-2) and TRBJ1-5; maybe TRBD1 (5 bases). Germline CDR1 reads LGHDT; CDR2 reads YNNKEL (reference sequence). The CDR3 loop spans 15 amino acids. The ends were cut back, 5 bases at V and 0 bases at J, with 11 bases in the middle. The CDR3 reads CASSTGGSSNQPQHF. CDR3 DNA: TGTGCCAGCAGCACCGGGGGGAGTAGCAATCAGCCCCAGCATTTT.

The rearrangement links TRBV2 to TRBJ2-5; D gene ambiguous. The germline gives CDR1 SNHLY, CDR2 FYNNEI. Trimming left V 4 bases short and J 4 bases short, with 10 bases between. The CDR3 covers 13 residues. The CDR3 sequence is CASSVLLGETQYF. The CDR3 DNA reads TGTGCCAGCAGTGTACTCCTGGGAGAGACCCAGTACTTC.

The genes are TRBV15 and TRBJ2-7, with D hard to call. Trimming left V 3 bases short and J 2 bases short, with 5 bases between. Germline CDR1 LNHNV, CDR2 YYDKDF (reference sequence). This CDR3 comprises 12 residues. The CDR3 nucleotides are TGTGCCACCAGCAGGTCCGCCTACGAGCAGTACTTC. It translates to CATSRSAYEQYF.

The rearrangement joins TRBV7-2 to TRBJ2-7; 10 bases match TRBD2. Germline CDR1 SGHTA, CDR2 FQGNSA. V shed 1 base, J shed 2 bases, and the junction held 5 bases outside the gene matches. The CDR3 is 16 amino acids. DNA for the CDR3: TGTGCCAGCAGCTTAGTTTCTAGCGGGGGCCCCTACGAGCAGTACTTC. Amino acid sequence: CASSLVSSGGPYEQYF.